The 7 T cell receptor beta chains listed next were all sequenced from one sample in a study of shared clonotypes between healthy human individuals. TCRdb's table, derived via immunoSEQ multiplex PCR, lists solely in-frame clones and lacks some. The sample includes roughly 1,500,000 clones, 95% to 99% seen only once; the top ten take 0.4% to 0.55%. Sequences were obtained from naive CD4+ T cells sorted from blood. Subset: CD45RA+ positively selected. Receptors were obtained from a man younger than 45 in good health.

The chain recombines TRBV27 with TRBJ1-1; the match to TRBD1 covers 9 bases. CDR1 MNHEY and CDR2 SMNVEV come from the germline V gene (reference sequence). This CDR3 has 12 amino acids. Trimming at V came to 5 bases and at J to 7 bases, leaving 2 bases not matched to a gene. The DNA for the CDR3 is TGTGCCAGCAGTACAGGGGGCGGTGAAGCTTTCTTT. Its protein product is CASSTGGGEAFF.

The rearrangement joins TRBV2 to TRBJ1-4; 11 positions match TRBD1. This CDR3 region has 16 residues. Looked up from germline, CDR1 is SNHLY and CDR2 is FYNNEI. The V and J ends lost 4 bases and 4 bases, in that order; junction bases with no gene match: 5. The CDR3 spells CASSARTGGRNEKLFF. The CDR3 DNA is TGTGCCAGCAGTGCCCGGACAGGGGGCCGTAATGAAAAACTGTTTTTT.

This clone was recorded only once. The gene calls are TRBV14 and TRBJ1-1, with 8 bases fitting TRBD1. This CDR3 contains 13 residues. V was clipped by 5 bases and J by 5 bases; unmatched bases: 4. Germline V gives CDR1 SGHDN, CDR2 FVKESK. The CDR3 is CASSLDRETEAFF. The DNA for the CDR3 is TGTGCCAGCAGCTTGGACAGGGAAACTGAAGCTTTCTTT.

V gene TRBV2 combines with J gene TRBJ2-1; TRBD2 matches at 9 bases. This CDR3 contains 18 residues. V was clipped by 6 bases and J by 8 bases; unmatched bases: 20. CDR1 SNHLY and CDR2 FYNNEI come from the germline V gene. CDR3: CASRRPASGSGRVYEQFF. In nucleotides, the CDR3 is TGTGCCAGCAGGAGACCAGCCTCAGGTAGCGGGAGAGTCTATGAGCAGTTCTTC.

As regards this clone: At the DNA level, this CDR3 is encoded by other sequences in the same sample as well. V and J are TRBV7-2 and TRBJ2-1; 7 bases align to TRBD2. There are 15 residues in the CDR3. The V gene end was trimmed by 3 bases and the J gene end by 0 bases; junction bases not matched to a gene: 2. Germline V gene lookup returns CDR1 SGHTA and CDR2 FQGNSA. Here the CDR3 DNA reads TGTGCCAGCAGCTTCTCTAGCGGCTCCTACAATGAGCAGTTCTTC. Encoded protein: CASSFSSGSYNEQFF.

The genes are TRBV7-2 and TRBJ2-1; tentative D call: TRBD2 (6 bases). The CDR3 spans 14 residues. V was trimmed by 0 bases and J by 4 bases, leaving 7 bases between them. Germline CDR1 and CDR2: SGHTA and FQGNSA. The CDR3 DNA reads TGTGCCAGCAGCTTAGCGGGAGGTTACAATGAGCAGTTCTTC. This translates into CASSLAGGYNEQFF.

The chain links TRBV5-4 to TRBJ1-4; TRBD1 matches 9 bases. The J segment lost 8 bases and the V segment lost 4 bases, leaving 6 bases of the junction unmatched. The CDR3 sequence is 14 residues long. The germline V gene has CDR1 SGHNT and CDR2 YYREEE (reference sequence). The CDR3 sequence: CASSGPGQGEKLFF. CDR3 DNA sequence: TGTGCCAGCAGCGGACCGGGACAGGGCGAAAAACTGTTTTTT.